The 27 T cell receptor beta chains in this list originate from one sample, sequenced in a study of blood T cell repertoires in COVID-19. Sequenced by immunoSEQ multiplex PCR; TCRdb stores in-frame clones only, minus some. This table has 350,000 or so clones, about nine tenths appearing once. Sequences were obtained from peripheral blood. These receptors all stem from a woman aged 55-69 years with COVID-19, enrolled during active disease.

V usage is TRBV3-1 (or the pseudogene TRBV3-2) and J usage is TRBJ2-2; TRBD2 agrees at 10 bases. The CDR3 totals 15 residues. V shed 5 bases and J 6 bases; nucleotides not matched to a gene: 6. Germline assignment: CDR1 LGHDT and CDR2 YNNKEL (reference sequence). The CDR3 region is CASSAGTSVAGELFF. CDR3 in DNA: TGTGCCAGCAGCGCCGGGACTAGCGTCGCCGGGGAGCTGTTTTTT.

This sequence joins TRBV12-5 and TRBJ1-5; TRBD1 might be the D (6 bases). Germline lookup yields CDR1 LGHNT and CDR2 FRNRAP. CDR3 size: 15 residues. V gave up 7 bases and J gave up 4 bases, with 17 bases separating them. CDR3 region: CASVLEEGGNQPQHF. CDR3 bases: TGTGCTAGTGTCCTGGAGGAAGGGGGAAATCAGCCCCAGCATTTT.

This clone was seen just once. The chain links TRBV18 to TRBJ1-5; D ambiguous. In germline, CDR1 is KGHSH, CDR2 LQKENI. The V end lost 4 bases, the J end lost 0 bases, and 7 bases lay between the germline ends. This CDR3 is 14 amino acids long. The CDR3 DNA sequence: TGTGCCAGCTCACGTAGTGATAGCAATCAGCCCCAGCATTTT. Its protein is CASSRSDSNQPQHF.

In regard to this clone: The same CDR3 can be traced to other DNA sequences in this sample. The chain has TRBV5-1 and TRBJ1-1; tentatively, D is TRBD1 (5 bases). CDR1 is SGHRS, CDR2 YFSETQ, per germline. The V end lost 4 bases, the J end lost 4 bases, and 14 bases lay between the germline ends. The CDR3 has 14 amino acids. The CDR3 loop is CASSQGVGGTEAFF. In DNA, the CDR3 is TGCGCCAGCAGCCAAGGAGTGGGGGGCACTGAAGCTTTCTTT.

V gene TRBV4-1 combines with J gene TRBJ1-3, with TRBD1 matching 7 bases. V lost 0 bases and J lost 0; bases outside the gene matches: 17. CDR1 and CDR2 (germline): MGHRA, YSYEKL. CDR3 size: 21 residues. CDR3 coding DNA: TGCGCCAGCAGCCAAGATCCCAGTGGGACAGTCGTTCGGTTCTCTGGAAACACCATATATTTT. This gives the protein CASSQDPSGTVVRFSGNTIYF.

The J gene is TRBJ1-3, the V gene TRBV5-1; the D gene is possibly TRBD1 (5 bases). This CDR3 contains 16 residues. Between the trimmed V and J ends, which lost 4 bases and 0 bases, there was a span of 14 bases. CDR1 is SGHRS and CDR2 is YFSETQ in the germline V gene. CDR3 in amino acids: CASSQEYRISGNTIYF. CDR3 bases: TGCGCCAGCAGCCAAGAATACAGGATCTCTGGAAACACCATATATTTT. Based on the CDR3 plus reference TRBV5-1 and TRBJ1-3, the full variable domain is KAGVTQTPRYLIKTRGQQVTLSCSPISGHRSVSWYQQTPGQGLQFLFEYFSETQRNKGNFPGRFSGRQFSNSRSEMNVSTLELGDSALYLCASSQEYRISGNTIYFGEGSWLTVV.

J is TRBJ2-5 and V is TRBV7-6, with D possibly TRBD1 on 5 matching bases. Germline-derived CDR1 and CDR2 are SGHVS and FNYEAQ. This CDR3 has 13 amino acids. V dropped 3 bases and J dropped 5 bases, with 10 bases sitting between them. The CDR3 region is CASSFAGMETQYF. CDR3 DNA sequence: TGTGCCAGCAGCTTCGCAGGGATGGAGACCCAGTACTTC. The entire variable domain, with the rest obtained from reference TRBV7-6 and TRBJ2-5, is as follows: GAGVSQSPRYKVTKRGQDVALRCDPISGHVSLYWYRQALGQGPEFLTYFNYEAQQDKSGLPNDRFSAERPEGSISTLTIQRTEQRDSAMYRCASSFAGMETQYFGPGTRLLVL.

This clone was counted between two and nine times. V usage is TRBV2 and J usage is TRBJ1-1, with 8 bases identical to TRBD1. Germline V gene data show CDR1 as SNHLY and CDR2 as FYNNEI. The CDR3 length is 15 residues. J gave up 0 bases and V 6 bases, and 6 bases lay outside the gene matches. The CDR3 DNA reads as TGTGCCAGCAGAAGACAGGGGATCGTGAACACTGAAGCTTTCTTT. It is translated as CASRRQGIVNTEAFF.

This rearrangement joins TRBV28 to TRBJ1-2; 9 bases agree with TRBD1. The CDR3 is 20 amino acids. Trimming at V came to 5 bases and at J to 5 bases, leaving 24 bases not matched to a gene. Germline CDR1 MDHEN, CDR2 SYDVKM. DNA for the CDR3: TGTGCCAGCAGTCGATACATACATCGGACAGGGGAGTCAGCTAGTTATGGCTACACCTTC. This gives the protein CASSRYIHRTGESASYGYTF.

The rearrangement links TRBV6-1 to TRBJ1-5; 9 bases fit TRBD1. Germline values: CDR1 MNHNS, CDR2 SASEGT. The CDR3 spans 15 residues. V shed 2 bases, J shed 7 bases, and the junction held 6 bases outside the gene matches. CDR3 loop: CASSESWDRVQPQHF. CDR3 coding DNA: TGTGCCAGCAGTGAATCTTGGGACAGGGTGCAGCCCCAGCATTTT.

The J gene is TRBJ2-5, the V gene TRBV3-1 (or the pseudogene TRBV3-2); D is possibly TRBD1 (6 bases). CDR1 is LGHDT, CDR2 YNNKEL, per germline (reference sequence). This CDR3 has 14 amino acids. V was pared by 1 base and J by 5 bases, with 11 bases between. As DNA, the CDR3 is TGTGCCAGCAGCCAAGTAACAGGGTATGAGACCCAGTACTTC. Protein sequence: CASSQVTGYETQYF.

This chain links TRBV6-5 with TRBJ1-2, with 7 bases aligning to TRBD1. The CDR3 loop spans 14 amino acids. Germline CDR1 is MNHEY and CDR2 is SVGAGI. The junction had 2 bases not matched to a gene; V was cut back by 2 bases and J by 2 bases. CDR3 DNA: TGTGCCAGCAGTTACGAGGGGGCAAACTATGGCTACACCTTC. This encodes CASSYEGANYGYTF.

This chain connects TRBV7-9 to TRBJ1-6; D is possibly TRBD1 (5 bases). Between the trimmed V and J ends, which lost 7 bases and 12 bases, there was a span of 16 bases. This CDR3 is 13 amino acids long. CDR1 SEHNR and CDR2 FQNEAQ come from the germline V gene (reference sequence). CDR3 nucleotide sequence: TGTGCCAGCACCCAGGGAACCTCCCTACCCCTCCACTTT. Translation gives CASTQGTSLPLHF.

The chain links TRBV9 to TRBJ1-1; perhaps TRBD1 as D (6 bases). CDR3 size: 15 residues. Germline V gene sequence: CDR1 SGDLS, CDR2 YYNGEE. The V and J ends lost 3 bases and 5 bases respectively, with 17 bases between them. The CDR3: CASSEGPTGRTEAFF. Here the CDR3 DNA reads TGTGCCAGCAGCGAGGGCCCCACAGGGCGGACTGAAGCTTTCTTT.

This chain connects TRBV12-5 to TRBJ1-3; D ambiguous. The CDR3 extends over 14 amino acids. Germline-derived CDR1 and CDR2 are LGHNT and FRNRAP. Trimming removed 2 bases from V and 0 bases from J, with 5 bases in between. The chain's CDR3 is CASGLSGSGNTIYF. The DNA for the CDR3 is TGTGCTAGTGGTTTGTCCGGCTCTGGAAACACCATATATTTT.

With regard to this clone: An end of the junction does not agree with germline; a read error may underlie this. CDR3 protein: CASSKAGTSAYEQYF. The CDR3 DNA reads as TGTGCCAGCAGTAAAGCCGGGACTAGCGCCTACGAGCAGTACTTC. The chain uses TRBV6-1 and TRBJ2-7; 10 bases are shared with TRBD2. CDR1 MNHNS and CDR2 SASEGT come from the germline V gene. The CDR3 totals 15 residues.

J is TRBJ1-5 and V is TRBV18; 8 nucleotides match TRBD1. Germline lookup yields CDR1 KGHSH and CDR2 LQKENI. The CDR3 runs to 16 residues. V shed 5 bases and J 6 bases; nucleotides not matched to a gene: 12. CDR3 region: CASSTEIYRGSQPQHF. In DNA form, the CDR3 reads TGTGCCAGCTCAACAGAAATTTACAGGGGGAGTCAGCCCCAGCATTTT.

V is TRBV7-8 and J is TRBJ1-6; D is unresolved. This CDR3 region has 15 residues. The germline V and J ends were trimmed by 3 bases and 7 bases, with 13 bases remaining between them. Germline V gives CDR1 SGHVS, CDR2 FQNEAQ. The CDR3 DNA sequence: TGTGCCAGCAGCTTGGTCGGAGTCCGAAATTCACCCCTCCACTTT. Residues: CASSLVGVRNSPLHF.

The chain employs TRBV29-1 and TRBJ1-4; no clear D gene. This CDR3 has 14 amino acids. The germline V gene encodes CDR1 SQVTM and CDR2 ANQGSEA. Trimming took off 7 bases at V and 0 bases at J, with 12 bases between the two ends. CDR3 amino acids: CSGLGSATNEKLFF. The CDR3 nucleotides read TGCAGCGGCCTAGGAAGTGCAACTAATGAAAAACTGTTTTTT.

The J gene is TRBJ1-2, the V gene TRBV6-1; 11 bases map to TRBD1. The CDR3 loop spans 14 amino acids. V dropped 2 bases and J dropped 8; count of bases not matched to a gene: 4. Germline CDR1 and CDR2: MNHNS and SASEGT. As DNA, the CDR3 is TGTGCCAGCAGTGAAAGGACAGGGGGCGTCGGCTACACCTTC. This sequence encodes CASSERTGGVGYTF.

The rearrangement uses TRBV14 and TRBJ1-2; TRBD1 aligns across 12 bases. Germline values: CDR1 SGHDN, CDR2 FVKESK. The CDR3 runs 18 residues. V trimming: 3 bases; J trimming: 5 bases; junction bases outside the gene matches: 13. The CDR3 bases are TGTGCCAGCAGCCAGACGCCGGGACAGGGGGCAGGCCTTTATGGCTACACCTTC. This gives the protein CASSQTPGQGAGLYGYTF.

This chain uses TRBV27 with TRBJ1-5, with 9 bases fitting TRBD1. J gave up 0 bases and V 2 bases, and 5 bases lay outside the gene matches. The CDR3 totals 17 residues. Germline assignment: CDR1 MNHEY and CDR2 SMNVEV (reference sequence). CDR3 bases: TGTGCCAGCAGTTTAGGTGGACAGGGGCCTAGCAATCAGCCCCAGCATTTT. It encodes CASSLGGQGPSNQPQHF.

This clone was detected only a few times. This rearrangement joins TRBV28 to TRBJ1-2, with 7 bases lining up with TRBD1. The V gene end was trimmed by 4 bases and the J gene end by 3 bases; junction bases not matched to a gene: 8. The CDR3 has 15 residues. Germline CDR1 reads MDHEN; CDR2 reads SYDVKM. CDR3 nucleotides: TGTGCCAGCAGTTCTCCGATAACAGGGGACTATGGCTACACCTTC. It specifies CASSSPITGDYGYTF.

This sequence joins TRBV5-1 and TRBJ1-1; TRBD1 matches 7 bases. The V gene end was trimmed by 7 bases and the J gene end by 7 bases; junction bases not matched to a gene: 16. Germline CDR1 is SGHRS and CDR2 is YFSETQ. CDR3 length equals 15 residues. The CDR3 spells CASSWTGGMNGEAFF. CDR3 nucleotides: TGCGCCAGCTCCTGGACAGGCGGTATGAACGGTGAAGCTTTCTTT.

The rearrangement links TRBV13 to TRBJ2-1; the match to TRBD1 covers 8 bases. The CDR3 runs 15 residues. The V and J ends lost 1 base and 7 bases, in that order; junction bases with no gene match: 6. CDR1 is PRHDT and CDR2 is FYEKMQ in the germline V gene (reference sequence). CDR3 residues: CASSLEQGVSNEQFF. Here the CDR3 DNA reads TGTGCCAGCAGCTTAGAACAGGGGGTGTCGAATGAGCAGTTCTTC.

This clone was found once. The rearrangement uses TRBV5-1 and TRBJ2-7; 12 nucleotides match TRBD1. Germline CDR1 reads SGHRS; CDR2 reads YFSETQ. Losses at the gene ends were 4 bases for V and 6 bases for J; bases not matched to a gene: 2. The CDR3 length is 13 residues. CDR3 region: CASSRDRGPEQYF. CDR3 in DNA: TGCGCCAGCAGCCGGGACAGGGGGCCCGAGCAGTACTTC. The full variable domain, its missing parts supplied by reference TRBV5-1 and TRBJ2-7, is KAGVTQTPRYLIKTRGQQVTLSCSPISGHRSVSWYQQTPGQGLQFLFEYFSETQRNKGNFPGRFSGRQFSNSRSEMNVSTLELGDSALYLCASSRDRGPEQYFGPGTRLTVT.

The V call is TRBV10-1, the J call TRBJ2-3, with 7 nucleotides matching TRBD1. Losses at the gene ends were 6 bases for V and 0 bases for J; bases not matched to a gene: 15. Germline V gene data show CDR1 as WNHNN and CDR2 as SYGVQD (reference sequence). This CDR3 contains 18 residues. CDR3 residues: CASSPDRVFSLSTDTQYF. In DNA, the CDR3 is TGCGCCAGCAGCCCCGACAGGGTTTTTTCCCTAAGCACAGATACGCAGTATTTT.